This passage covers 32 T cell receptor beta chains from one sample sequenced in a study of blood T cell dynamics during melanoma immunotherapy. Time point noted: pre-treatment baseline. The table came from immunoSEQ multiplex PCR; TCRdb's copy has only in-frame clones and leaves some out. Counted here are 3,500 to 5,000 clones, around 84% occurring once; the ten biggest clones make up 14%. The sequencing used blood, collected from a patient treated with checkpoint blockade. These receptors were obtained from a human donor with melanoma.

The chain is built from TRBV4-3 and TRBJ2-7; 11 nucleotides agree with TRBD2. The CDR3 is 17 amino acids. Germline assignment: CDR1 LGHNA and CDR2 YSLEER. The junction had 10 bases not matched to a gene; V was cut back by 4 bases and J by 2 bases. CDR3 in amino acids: CASSPSLLAGVTYEQYF. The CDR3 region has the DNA TGCGCCAGCAGCCCGTCCCTACTAGCGGGGGTTACCTACGAGCAGTACTTC.

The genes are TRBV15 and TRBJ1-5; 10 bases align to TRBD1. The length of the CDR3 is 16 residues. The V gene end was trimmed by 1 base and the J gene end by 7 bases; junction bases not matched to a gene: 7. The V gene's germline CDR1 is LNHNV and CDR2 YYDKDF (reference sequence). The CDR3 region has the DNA TGTGCCACCAGCAGAGGGGCGGGGACAGGGGAACAGCCCCAGCATTTT. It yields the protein CATSRGAGTGEQPQHF.

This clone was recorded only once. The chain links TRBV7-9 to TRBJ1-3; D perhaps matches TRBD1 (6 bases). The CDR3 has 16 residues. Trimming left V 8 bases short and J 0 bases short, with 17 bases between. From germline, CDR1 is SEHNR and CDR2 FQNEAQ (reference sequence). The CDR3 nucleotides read TGTGCCAGCGGGGGACATCACACTCTCTCTGGAAACACCATATATTTT. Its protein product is CASGGHHTLSGNTIYF.

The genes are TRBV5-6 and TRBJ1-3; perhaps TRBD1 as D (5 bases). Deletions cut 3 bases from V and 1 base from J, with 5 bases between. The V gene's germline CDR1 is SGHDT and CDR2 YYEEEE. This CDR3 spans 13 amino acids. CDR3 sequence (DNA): TGTGCCAGCAGCTGGGGGTCTGGAAACACCATATATTTT. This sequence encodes CASSWGSGNTIYF.

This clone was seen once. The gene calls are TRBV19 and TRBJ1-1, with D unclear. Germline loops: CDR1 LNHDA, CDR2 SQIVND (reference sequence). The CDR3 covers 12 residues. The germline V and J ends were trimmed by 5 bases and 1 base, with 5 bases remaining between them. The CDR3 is CASSWGNTEAFF. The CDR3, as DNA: TGTGCCAGTAGTTGGGGGAACACTGAAGCTTTCTTT.

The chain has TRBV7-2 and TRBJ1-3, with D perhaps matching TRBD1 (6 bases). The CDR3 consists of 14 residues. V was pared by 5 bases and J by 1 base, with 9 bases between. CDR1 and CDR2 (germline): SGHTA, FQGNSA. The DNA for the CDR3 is TGTGCCAGCAGCAAACAGGGATCTGGAAACACCATATATTTT. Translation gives CASSKQGSGNTIYF.

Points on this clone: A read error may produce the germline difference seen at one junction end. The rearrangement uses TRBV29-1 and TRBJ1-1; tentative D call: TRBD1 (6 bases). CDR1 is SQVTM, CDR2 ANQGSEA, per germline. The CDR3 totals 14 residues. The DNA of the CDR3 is TGCAGCGCTGAAGCCCCTCAGACAGGCACTGAAGCTTTCTTT. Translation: CSAEAPQTGTEAFF.

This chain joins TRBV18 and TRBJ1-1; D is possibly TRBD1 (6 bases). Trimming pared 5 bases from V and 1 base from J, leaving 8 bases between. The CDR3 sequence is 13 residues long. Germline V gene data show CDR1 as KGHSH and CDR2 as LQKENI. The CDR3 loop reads CASSEGGNTEAFF. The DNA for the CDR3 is TGTGCCAGCTCAGAGGGGGGGAACACTGAAGCTTTCTTT. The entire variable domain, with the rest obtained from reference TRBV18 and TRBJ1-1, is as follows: NAGVMQNPRHLVRRRGQEARLRCSPMKGHSHVYWYRQLPEEGLKFMVYLQKENIIDESGMPKERFSAEFPKEGPSILRIQQVVRGDSAAYFCASSEGGNTEAFFGQGTRLTVV.

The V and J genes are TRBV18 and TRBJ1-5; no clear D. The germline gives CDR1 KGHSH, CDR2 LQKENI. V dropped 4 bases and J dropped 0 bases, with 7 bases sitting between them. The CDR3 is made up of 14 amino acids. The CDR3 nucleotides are TGTGCCAGCTCACGGCAGAATAGCAATCAGCCCCAGCATTTT. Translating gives CASSRQNSNQPQHF. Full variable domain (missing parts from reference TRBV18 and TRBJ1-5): NAGVMQNPRHLVRRRGQEARLRCSPMKGHSHVYWYRQLPEEGLKFMVYLQKENIIDESGMPKERFSAEFPKEGPSILRIQQVVRGDSAAYFCASSRQNSNQPQHFGDGTRLSIL.

The CDR3 region has the DNA TGTGCCAGCCAGGGGGCCTATAATGAAAAACTGTTTTTT. It specifies CASQGAYNEKLFF. The V gene is TRBV19, the J gene TRBJ1-4; 8 nucleotides agree with TRBD1. CDR3 length equals 13 residues. V shed 9 bases and J 4 bases; nucleotides not matched to a gene: 4. From germline, CDR1 is LNHDA and CDR2 SQIVND (reference sequence).

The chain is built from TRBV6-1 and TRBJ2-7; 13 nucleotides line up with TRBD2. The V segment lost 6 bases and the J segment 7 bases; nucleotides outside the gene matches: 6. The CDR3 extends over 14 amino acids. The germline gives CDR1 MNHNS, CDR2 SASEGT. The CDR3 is CASRGLAGRPEQYF. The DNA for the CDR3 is TGTGCCAGCAGGGGACTAGCGGGGAGACCGGAGCAGTACTTC.

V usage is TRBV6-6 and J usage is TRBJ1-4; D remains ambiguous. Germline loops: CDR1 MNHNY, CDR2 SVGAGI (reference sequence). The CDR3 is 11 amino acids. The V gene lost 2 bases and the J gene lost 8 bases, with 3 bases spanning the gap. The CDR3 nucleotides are TGTGCCAGCAGTTACGGGGAAAAACTGTTTTTT. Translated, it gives CASSYGEKLFF.

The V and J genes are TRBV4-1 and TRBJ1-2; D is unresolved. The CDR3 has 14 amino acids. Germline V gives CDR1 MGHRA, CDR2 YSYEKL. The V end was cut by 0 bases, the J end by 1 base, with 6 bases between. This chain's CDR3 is CASSQDWLNYGYTF. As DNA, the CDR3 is TGCGCCAGCAGCCAAGATTGGCTTAACTATGGCTACACCTTC.

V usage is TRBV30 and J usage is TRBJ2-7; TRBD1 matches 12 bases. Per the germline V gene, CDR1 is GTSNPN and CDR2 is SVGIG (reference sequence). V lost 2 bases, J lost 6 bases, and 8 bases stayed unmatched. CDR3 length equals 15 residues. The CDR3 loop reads CAWSTWDRGLSEQYF. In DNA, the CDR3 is TGTGCCTGGAGTACCTGGGACAGGGGGCTGAGCGAGCAGTACTTC.

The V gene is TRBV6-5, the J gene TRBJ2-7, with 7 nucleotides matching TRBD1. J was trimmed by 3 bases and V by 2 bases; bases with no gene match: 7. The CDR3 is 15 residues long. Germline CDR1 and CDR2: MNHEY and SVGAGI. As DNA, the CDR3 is TGTGCCAGCAGTTACGTCCGGGACAGCCTCTACGAGCAGTACTTC. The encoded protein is CASSYVRDSLYEQYF.

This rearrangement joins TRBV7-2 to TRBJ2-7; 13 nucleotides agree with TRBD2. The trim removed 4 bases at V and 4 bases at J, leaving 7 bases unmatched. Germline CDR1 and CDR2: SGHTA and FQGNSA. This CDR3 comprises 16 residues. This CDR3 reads CASSYTSGGAGYEQYF. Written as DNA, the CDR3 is TGTGCCAGCAGCTACACTAGCGGGGGGGCCGGTTACGAGCAGTACTTC.

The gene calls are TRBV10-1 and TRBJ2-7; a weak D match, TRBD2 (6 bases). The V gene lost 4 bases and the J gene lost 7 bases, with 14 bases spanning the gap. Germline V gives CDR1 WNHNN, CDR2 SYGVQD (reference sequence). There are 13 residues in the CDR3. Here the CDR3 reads CASSVIVGGEQYF. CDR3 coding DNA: TGCGCCAGCAGTGTTATTGTTGGGGGGGAGCAGTACTTC.

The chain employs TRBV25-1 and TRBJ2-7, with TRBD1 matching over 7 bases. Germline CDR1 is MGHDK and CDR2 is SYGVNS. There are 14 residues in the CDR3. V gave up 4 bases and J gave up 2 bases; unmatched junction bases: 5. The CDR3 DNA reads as TGTGCCAGCAGTGGGGCAGGGGGTACCTACGAGCAGTACTTC. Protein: CASSGAGGTYEQYF.

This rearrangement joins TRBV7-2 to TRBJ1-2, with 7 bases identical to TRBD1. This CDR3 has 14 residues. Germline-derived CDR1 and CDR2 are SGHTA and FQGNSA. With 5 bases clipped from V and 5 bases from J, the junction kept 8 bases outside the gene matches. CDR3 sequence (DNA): TGTGCCAGCAGCCCGCGACAGGGCAGTTATGGCTACACCTTC. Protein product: CASSPRQGSYGYTF.

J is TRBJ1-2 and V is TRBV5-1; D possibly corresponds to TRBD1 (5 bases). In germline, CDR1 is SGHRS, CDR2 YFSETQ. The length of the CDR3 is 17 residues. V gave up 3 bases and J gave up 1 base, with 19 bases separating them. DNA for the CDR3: TGCGCCAGCAGCTCGAGGGGACCCAACGCTCTTAACTATGGCTACACCTTC. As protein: CASSSRGPNALNYGYTF.

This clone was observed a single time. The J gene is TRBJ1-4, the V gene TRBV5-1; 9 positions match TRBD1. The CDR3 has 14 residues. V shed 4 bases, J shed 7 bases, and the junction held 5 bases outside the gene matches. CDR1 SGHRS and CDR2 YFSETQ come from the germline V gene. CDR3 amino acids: CASSGGTGSEKLFF. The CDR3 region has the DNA TGCGCCAGCAGCGGAGGGACAGGGAGTGAAAAACTGTTTTTT.

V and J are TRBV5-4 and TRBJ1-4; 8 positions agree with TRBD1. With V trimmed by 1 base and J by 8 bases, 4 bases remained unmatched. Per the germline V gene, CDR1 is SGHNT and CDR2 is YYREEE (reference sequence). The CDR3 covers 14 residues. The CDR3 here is CASSLQGASEKLFF. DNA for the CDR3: TGTGCCAGCAGCTTGCAGGGGGCAAGCGAAAAACTGTTTTTT.

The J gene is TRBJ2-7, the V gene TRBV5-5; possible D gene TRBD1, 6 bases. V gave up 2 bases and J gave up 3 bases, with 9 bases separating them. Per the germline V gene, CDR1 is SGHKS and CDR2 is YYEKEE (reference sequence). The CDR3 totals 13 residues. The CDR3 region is CASSFGQIYEQYF. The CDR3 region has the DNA TGTGCCAGCAGCTTTGGACAGATCTACGAGCAGTACTTC. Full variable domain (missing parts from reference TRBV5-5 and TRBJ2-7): DAGVTQSPTHLIKTRGQQVTLRCSPISGHKSVSWYQQVLGQGPQFIFQYYEKEERGRGNFPDRFSARQFPNYSSELNVNALLLGDSALYLCASSFGQIYEQYFGPGTRLTVT.

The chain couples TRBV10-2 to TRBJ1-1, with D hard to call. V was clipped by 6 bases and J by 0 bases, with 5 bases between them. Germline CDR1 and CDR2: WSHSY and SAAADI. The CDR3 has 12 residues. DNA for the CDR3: TGCGCCAGCAGGGGGATGAACACTGAAGCTTTCTTT. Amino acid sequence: CASRGMNTEAFF.

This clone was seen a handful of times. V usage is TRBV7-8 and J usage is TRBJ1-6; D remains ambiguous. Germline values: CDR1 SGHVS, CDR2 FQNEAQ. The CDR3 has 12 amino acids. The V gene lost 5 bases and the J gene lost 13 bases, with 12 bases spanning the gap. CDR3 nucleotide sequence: TGTGCCAGCAGCCCGCGGGAGGCTCCCCTCCACTTT. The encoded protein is CASSPREAPLHF.

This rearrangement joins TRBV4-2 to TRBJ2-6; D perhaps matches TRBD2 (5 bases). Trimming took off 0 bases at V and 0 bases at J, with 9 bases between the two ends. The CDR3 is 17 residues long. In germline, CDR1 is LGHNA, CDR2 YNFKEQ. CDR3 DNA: TGTGCCAGCAGCCAAGACAGGACTCTCTCTGGGGCCAACGTCCTGACTTTC. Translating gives CASSQDRTLSGANVLTF.

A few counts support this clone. CDR3 coding DNA: TGTGCCAGCAGCTTATCTGGTAGGGTTAAAAACATTCAGTACTTC. This encodes CASSLSGRVKNIQYF. This chain joins TRBV7-9 and TRBJ2-4; D uncertain. The length of the CDR3 is 15 residues. The V and J ends lost 2 bases and 4 bases respectively, with 12 bases between them. The germline V gene has CDR1 SEHNR and CDR2 FQNEAQ (reference sequence).

CDR3 DNA: TGTGCCAGCAGCTTTGGGGCTAGCGGGGCCTTCGGGGAGCTGTTTTTT. Translation: CASSFGASGAFGELFF. This rearrangement joins TRBV11-3 to TRBJ2-2; the match to TRBD2 covers 9 bases. With 3 bases clipped from V and 7 bases from J, the junction kept 9 bases outside the gene matches. The germline V gene encodes CDR1 SGHNT and CDR2 YENEEA. The CDR3 spans 16 residues.

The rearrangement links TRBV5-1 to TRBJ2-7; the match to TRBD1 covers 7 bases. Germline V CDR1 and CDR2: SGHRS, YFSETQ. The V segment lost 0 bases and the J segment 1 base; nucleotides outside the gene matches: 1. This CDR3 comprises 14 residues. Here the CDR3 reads CASSLEQGSYEQYF. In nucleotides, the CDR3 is TGCGCCAGCAGCTTGGAACAGGGGTCCTACGAGCAGTACTTC.

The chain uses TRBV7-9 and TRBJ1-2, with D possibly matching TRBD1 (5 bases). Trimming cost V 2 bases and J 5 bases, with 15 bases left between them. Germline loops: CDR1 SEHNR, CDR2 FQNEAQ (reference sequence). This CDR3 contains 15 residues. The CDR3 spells CASSLSQGREYGYTF. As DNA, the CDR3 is TGTGCCAGCAGCTTATCGCAGGGACGGGAATATGGCTACACCTTC.

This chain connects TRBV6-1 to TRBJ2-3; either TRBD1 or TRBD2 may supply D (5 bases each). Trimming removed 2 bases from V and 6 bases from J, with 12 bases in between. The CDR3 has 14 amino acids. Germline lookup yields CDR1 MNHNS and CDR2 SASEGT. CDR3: CASSEFLEGDTQYF. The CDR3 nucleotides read TGTGCCAGCAGTGAATTTCTTGAGGGGGATACGCAGTATTTT.

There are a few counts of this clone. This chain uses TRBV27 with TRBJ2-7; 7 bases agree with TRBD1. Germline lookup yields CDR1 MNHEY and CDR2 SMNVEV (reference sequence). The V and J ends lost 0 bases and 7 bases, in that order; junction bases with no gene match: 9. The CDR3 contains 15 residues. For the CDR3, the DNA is TGTGCCAGCAGTTTATCCGGGACAGCCGCGGGTGAGCAGTACTTC. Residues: CASSLSGTAAGEQYF.